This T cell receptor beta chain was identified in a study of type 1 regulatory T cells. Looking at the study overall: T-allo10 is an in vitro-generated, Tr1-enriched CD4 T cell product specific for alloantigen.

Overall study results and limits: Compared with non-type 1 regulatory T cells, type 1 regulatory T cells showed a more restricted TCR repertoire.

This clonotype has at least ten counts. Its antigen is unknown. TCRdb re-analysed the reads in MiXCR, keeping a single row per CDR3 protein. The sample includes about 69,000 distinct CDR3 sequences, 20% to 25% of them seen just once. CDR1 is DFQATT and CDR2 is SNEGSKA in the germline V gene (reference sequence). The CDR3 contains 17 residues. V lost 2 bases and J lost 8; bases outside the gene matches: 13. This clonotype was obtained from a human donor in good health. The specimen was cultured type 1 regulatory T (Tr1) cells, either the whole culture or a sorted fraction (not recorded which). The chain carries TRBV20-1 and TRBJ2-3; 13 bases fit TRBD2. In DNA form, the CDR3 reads TGCAGTGCTAGAAATCCCGGGACTAGCGGGACCCACGGTACGCAGTATTTT. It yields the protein CSARNPGTSGTHGTQYF.